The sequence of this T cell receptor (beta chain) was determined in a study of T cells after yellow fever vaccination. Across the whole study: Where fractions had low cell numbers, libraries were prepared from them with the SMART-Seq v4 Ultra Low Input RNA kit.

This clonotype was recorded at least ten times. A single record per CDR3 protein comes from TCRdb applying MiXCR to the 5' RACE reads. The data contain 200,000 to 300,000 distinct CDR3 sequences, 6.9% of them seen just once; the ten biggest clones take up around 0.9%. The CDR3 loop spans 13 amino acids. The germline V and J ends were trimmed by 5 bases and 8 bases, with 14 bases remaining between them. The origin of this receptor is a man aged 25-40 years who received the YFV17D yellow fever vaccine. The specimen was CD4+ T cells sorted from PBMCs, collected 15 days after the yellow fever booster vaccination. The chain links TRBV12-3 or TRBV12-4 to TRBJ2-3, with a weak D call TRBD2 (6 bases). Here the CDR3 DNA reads TGTGCCAGCAGTCAACCCGGGGGTACTACGCAGTATTTT. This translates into CASSQPGGTTQYF.